This entry is about one T cell receptor beta chain. The data were taken from a study of blood T cell repertoires in COVID-19. Study-wide background: T cells, B-cell-depleted T cells, or PBMCs provided the cDNA or gDNA that served as material.

Only in-frame clones appear in the TCRdb table, and some are missing; sequencing was by immunoSEQ multiplex PCR. The table includes under 400,000 clones, about 91% detected once. V lost 3 bases and J 1 base, leaving 6 bases between the germline ends. Germline values: CDR1 SNHLY, CDR2 FYNNEI. This CDR3 contains 13 residues. What was sequenced was peripheral blood. The clonotype comes from a woman in her thirties with COVID-19, enrolled during active disease. This chain links TRBV2 with TRBJ1-1; D call uncertain. The CDR3 spells CASSDYRNTEAFF. For the CDR3, the DNA is TGTGCCAGCAGTGACTACAGGAACACTGAAGCTTTCTTT.